In this sample, the clone carrying this T cell receptor (beta chain) turned up a few times. Its antigen is unidentified. The source of the sample is a study of response to subunit inactivated influenza vaccine. Findings and caveats of the study: Authors proposed each seasonal influenza vaccination draws in few new T cells.

CDR3 size: 14 residues. V shed 7 bases, J shed 2 bases, and the junction held 1 base outside the gene matches. Germline CDR1 and CDR2: ENHRY and SYGVKD. TCRdb reanalysed the RT-PCR reads using MiXCR and keeps one entry per CDR3 protein. The sample has 650,000 to 800,000 distinct CDR3 sequences, roughly 20% seen once. The TCR was taken from a man aged 50-59 years who received an inactivated influenza vaccine. Specimen: PBMCs from blood, collected about 5 days after vaccination. The chain carries TRBV10-3 and TRBJ2-1, with 11 bases that match TRBD2. The CDR3 DNA is TGTGCCATCATGACTAGCGGGGCCTACAATGAGCAGTTCTTC. It specifies CAIMTSGAYNEQFF.